The 10 T cell receptor beta chains in this list originate from one sample, sequenced in a study of blood T cells in healthy people across ages. The second PCR ran roughly 7 to 12 cycles with a sample-barcoded 5' primer and J-beta primers. In TCRdb, the 5' RACE reads were re-called with MiXCR into one record per CDR3 protein. The table shows about 830,000 distinct CDR3 sequences, with roughly 64% occurring only once. The sequencing input was blood. All receptors derive from a man under 40 in good health.

Turning to this clonotype: A clone one base away is much larger, so this may be a read error. The chain uses TRBV9 and TRBJ2-2; a possible D gene is TRBD2 (6 bases). Per the germline V gene, CDR1 is SGDLS and CDR2 is YYNGEE. The CDR3 loop spans 12 amino acids. The CDR3 region has the DNA TGTGCCAGCAGCGTGAGTGACGGGGGGCTGTTTTTT. It codes for CASSVSDGGLFF. The complete variable domain, with remaining parts taken from reference TRBV9 and TRBJ2-2, reads DSGVTQTPKHLITATGQRVTLRCSPRSGDLSVYWYQQSLDQGLQFLIQYYNGEERAKGNILERFSAQQFPDLHSELNLSSLELGDSALYFCASSVSDGGLFFGEGSRLTVL.

The J gene is TRBJ1-1, the V gene TRBV7-2, with unresolved D. V lost 5 bases and J lost 3, with 13 bases in between. There are 14 residues in the CDR3. CDR1 and CDR2 from the germline V gene are SGHTA and FQGNSA. The CDR3 spells CASSLQRIDTEAFF. As DNA, the CDR3 is TGTGCCAGCAGCCTCCAGCGGATCGACACTGAAGCTTTCTTT. Complete variable domain (other parts from reference TRBV7-2 and TRBJ1-1): GAGVSQSPSNKVTEKGKDVELRCDPISGHTALYWYRQSLGQGLEFLIYFQGNSAPDKSGLPSDRFSAERTGGSVSTLTIQRTQQEDSAVYLCASSLQRIDTEAFFGQGTRLTVV.

This chain joins TRBV10-3 and TRBJ2-7; 12 nucleotides line up with TRBD2. There are 13 residues in the CDR3. Germline V CDR1 and CDR2: ENHRY, SYGVKD. J was trimmed by 5 bases and V by 11 bases; bases with no gene match: 7. For the CDR3, the DNA is TGTGCCGTTCGACTAGCGGGGGTAAACGAGCAGTACTTC. This gives the protein CAVRLAGVNEQYF.

About this clonotype: Since a much larger clone is just one base distant, this may be a read error. As DNA, the CDR3 is TGCAGTGCACAGAGAAGACTAGCGGTAGGCTACGAGCAGTACTTC. It is translated as CSAQRRLAVGYEQYF. This sequence joins TRBV20-1 and TRBJ2-4, with TRBD2 matching over 9 bases. The J call may be faulty, since TRBJ2-7 better matches the DNA end. The length of the CDR3 is 15 residues. Germline V lookup: CDR1 DFQATT, CDR2 SNEGSKA (reference sequence).

The V and J genes are TRBV29-1 and TRBJ2-3, with TRBD2 matching over 7 bases. Germline CDR1 reads SQVTM; CDR2 reads ANQGSEA. Trimming removed 7 bases from V and 3 bases from J; junction bases left unmatched: 7. The CDR3 loop spans 13 amino acids. CDR3 region: CSGEWGGTDTQYF. The DNA for the CDR3 is TGCAGCGGCGAGTGGGGGGGGACAGATACGCAGTATTTT.

The DNA of the CDR3 is TGCAGTGCTTCTAATACCGGGACAGCCAATAATTCACCCCTCCACTTT. It yields the protein CSASNTGTANNSPLHF. The V call is TRBV20-1, the J call TRBJ1-6; 7 nucleotides agree with TRBD1. Per germline, CDR1 DFQATT and CDR2 SNEGSKA (reference sequence). With V trimmed by 5 bases and J by 5 bases, 12 bases remained unmatched. This CDR3 is built from 16 residues.

This clonotype appeared a single time. The gene calls are TRBV27 and TRBJ1-5; D possibly corresponds to TRBD1 (5 bases). Germline CDR1 and CDR2: MNHEY and SMNVEV (reference sequence). This CDR3 contains 15 residues. V shed 9 bases and J shed 0 bases, with 15 bases lying between them. CDR3 region: CASRRTIVSNQPQHF. The CDR3 DNA sequence: TGTGCCAGTAGAAGGACAATAGTTAGCAATCAGCCCCAGCATTTT.

This chain joins TRBV27 and TRBJ2-5; possibly TRBD2 for D (5 bases). The end of the DNA aligns better with TRBJ2-7, so the J call may be wrong. The CDR3 is made up of 13 amino acids. From germline, CDR1 is MNHEY and CDR2 SMNVEV (reference sequence). This chain's CDR3 is CASRRSGSYEQYF. The CDR3 DNA reads TGTGCCAGTCGCCGCTCGGGGTCATACGAGCAGTACTTC.

This chain uses TRBV29-1 with TRBJ2-1; TRBD2 aligns across 13 bases. This CDR3 region has 16 residues. Germline loops: CDR1 SQVTM, CDR2 ANQGSEA. Germline trimming cut 4 bases from V and 5 bases from J; bases unmatched to any gene: 8. The CDR3 loop is CSVAPPTSGRDNEQFF. The CDR3 DNA is TGCAGCGTTGCCCCCCCAACTAGCGGGAGGGACAATGAGCAGTTCTTC.

The chain employs TRBV4-2 and TRBJ1-2; 9 nucleotides match TRBD1. The CDR3 spans 14 residues. Germline values: CDR1 LGHNA, CDR2 YNFKEQ. V lost 4 bases, J lost 8 bases, and 8 bases stayed unmatched. CDR3 coding DNA: TGTGCCAGCAGCCTTACCGGGACAGGGAACGGCTACACCTTC. Its translation: CASSLTGTGNGYTF.